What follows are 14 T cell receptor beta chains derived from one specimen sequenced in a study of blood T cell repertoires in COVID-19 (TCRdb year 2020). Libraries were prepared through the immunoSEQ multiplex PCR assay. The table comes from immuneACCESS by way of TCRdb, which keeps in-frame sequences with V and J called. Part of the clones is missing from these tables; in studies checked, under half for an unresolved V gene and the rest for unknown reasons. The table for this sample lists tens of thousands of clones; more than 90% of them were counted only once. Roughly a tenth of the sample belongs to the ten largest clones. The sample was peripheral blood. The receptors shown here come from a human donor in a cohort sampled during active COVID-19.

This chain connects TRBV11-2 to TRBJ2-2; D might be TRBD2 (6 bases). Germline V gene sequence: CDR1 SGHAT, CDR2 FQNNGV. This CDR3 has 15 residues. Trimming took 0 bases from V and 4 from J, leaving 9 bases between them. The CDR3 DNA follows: TGTGCCAGCAGCTTAGATTACGGGGGCACCGGGGAGCTGTTTTTT. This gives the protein CASSLDYGGTGELFF.

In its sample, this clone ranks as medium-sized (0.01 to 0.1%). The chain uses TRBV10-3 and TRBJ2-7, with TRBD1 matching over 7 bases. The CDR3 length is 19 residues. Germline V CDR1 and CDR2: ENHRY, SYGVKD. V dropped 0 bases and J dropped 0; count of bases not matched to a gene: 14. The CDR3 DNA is TGTGCCATCAGTGAGTCTAACGTGGACCCCCGGGACAGCTCCTACGAGCAGTACTTC. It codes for CAISESNVDPRDSSYEQYF.

DNA of the CDR3: TGTGCCAGCAGCTTTAGCGGGAGTAGGGGGTACGAGCAGTACTTC. Encoded protein: CASSFSGSRGYEQYF. The V call is TRBV5-6, the J call TRBJ2-7, with 9 bases aligning to TRBD2. This CDR3 has 15 amino acids. V was pared by 2 bases and J by 4 bases, with 7 bases of the junction left unmatched. The germline V gene encodes CDR1 SGHDT and CDR2 YYEEEE.

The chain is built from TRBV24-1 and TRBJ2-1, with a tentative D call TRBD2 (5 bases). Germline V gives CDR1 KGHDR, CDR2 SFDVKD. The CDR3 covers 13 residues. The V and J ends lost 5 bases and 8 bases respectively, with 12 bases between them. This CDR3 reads CATSAYRGYEQFF. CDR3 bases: TGTGCCACCAGTGCATATCGAGGGTATGAGCAGTTCTTC.

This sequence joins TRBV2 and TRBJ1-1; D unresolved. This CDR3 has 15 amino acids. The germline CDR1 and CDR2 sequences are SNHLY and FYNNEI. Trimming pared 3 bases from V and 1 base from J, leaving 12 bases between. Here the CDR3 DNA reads TGTGCCAGCAGTGATGCCAGGTTGCGGAACACTGAAGCTTTCTTT. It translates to CASSDARLRNTEAFF.

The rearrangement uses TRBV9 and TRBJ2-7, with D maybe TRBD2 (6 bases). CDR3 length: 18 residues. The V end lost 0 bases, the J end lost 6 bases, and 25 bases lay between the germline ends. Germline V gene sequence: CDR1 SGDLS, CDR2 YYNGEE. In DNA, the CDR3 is TGTGCCAGCAGCGTAGCCCCCTTAGGGGCGGGGACCTTCGGCGAGCAGTACTTC. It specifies CASSVAPLGAGTFGEQYF. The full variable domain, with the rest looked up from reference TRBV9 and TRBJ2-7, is DSGVTQTPKHLITATGQRVTLRCSPRSGDLSVYWYQQSLDQGLQFLIQYYNGEERAKGNILERFSAQQFPDLHSELNLSSLELGDSALYFCASSVAPLGAGTFGEQYFGPGTRLTVT.

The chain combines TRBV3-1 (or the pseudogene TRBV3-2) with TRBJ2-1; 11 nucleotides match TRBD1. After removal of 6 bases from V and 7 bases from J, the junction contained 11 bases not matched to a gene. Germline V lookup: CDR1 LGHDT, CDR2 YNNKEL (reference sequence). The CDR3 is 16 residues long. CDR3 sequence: CASRSDRGRGRNEQFF. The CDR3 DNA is TGTGCCAGCAGGTCGGACAGGGGGCGCGGAAGGAATGAGCAGTTCTTC.

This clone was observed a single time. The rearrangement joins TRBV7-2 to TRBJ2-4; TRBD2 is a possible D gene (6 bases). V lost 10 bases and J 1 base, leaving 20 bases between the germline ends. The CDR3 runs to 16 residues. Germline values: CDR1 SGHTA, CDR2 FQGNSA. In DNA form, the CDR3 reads TGTGCCACCCAGGATCCAGGGAGCGGGGCCAAAAACATTCAGTACTTC. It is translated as CATQDPGSGAKNIQYF.

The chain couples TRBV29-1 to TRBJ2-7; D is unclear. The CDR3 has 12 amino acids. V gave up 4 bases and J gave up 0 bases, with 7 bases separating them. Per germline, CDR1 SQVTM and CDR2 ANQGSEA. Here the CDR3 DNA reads TGCAGCGTTGCGGAGTCCTCCTACGAGCAGTACTTC. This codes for CSVAESSYEQYF.

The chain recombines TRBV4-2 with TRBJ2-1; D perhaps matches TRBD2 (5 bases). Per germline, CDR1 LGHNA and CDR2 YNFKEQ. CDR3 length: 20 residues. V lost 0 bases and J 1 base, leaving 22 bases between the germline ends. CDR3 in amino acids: CASSQDVASSDEFSYNEQFF. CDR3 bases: TGTGCCAGCAGCCAAGATGTGGCTAGCTCAGACGAATTTTCCTACAATGAGCAGTTCTTC.

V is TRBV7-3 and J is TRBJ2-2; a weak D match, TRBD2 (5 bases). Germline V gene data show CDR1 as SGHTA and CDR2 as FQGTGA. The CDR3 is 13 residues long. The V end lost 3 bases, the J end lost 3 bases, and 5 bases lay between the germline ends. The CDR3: CASSLRDTGELFF. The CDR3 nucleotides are TGTGCCAGCAGCTTGAGGGACACCGGGGAGCTGTTTTTT.

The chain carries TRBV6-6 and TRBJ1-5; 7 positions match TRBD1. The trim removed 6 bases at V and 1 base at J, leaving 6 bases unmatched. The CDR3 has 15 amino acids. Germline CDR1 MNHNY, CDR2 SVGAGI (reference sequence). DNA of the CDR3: TGTGCCAGCAGAGGACAGGAAGTGAGCAATCAGCCCCAGCATTTT. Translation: CASRGQEVSNQPQHF.

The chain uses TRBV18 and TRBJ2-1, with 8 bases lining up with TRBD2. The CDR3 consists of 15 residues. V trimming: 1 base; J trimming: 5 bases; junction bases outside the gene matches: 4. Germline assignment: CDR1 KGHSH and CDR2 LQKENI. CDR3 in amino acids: CASSPLAGQNNEQFF. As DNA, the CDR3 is TGTGCCAGCTCACCACTAGCGGGGCAAAACAATGAGCAGTTCTTC.

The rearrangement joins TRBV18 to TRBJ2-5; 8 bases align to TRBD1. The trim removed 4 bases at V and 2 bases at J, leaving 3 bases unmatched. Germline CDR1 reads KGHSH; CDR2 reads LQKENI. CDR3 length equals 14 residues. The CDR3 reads CASSLNRGQETQYF. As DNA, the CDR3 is TGTGCCAGCTCACTCAACAGGGGGCAAGAGACCCAGTACTTC.